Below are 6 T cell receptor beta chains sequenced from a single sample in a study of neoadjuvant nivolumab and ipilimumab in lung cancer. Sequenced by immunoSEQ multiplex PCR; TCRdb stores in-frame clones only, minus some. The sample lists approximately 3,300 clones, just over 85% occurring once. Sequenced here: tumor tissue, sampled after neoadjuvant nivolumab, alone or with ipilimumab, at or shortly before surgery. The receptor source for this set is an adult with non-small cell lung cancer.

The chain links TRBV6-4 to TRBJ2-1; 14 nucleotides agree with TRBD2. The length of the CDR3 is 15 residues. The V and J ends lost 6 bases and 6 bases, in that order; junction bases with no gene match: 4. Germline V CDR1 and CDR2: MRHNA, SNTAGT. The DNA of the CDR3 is TGTGCCAGCAGCGACGGACTAGCGGGAGGCAATGAGCAGTTCTTC. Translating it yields CASSDGLAGGNEQFF.

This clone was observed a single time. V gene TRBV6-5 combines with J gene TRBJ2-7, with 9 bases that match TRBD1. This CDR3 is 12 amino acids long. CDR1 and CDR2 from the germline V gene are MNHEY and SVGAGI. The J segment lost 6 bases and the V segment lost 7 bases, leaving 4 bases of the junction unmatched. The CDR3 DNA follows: TGTGCCAGCACCCCGACAGGGGGCGAGCAGTACTTC. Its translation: CASTPTGGEQYF.

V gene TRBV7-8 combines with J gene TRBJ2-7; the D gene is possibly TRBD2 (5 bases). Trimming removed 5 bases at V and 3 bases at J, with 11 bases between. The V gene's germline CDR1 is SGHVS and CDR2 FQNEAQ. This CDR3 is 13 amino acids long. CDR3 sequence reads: CASSHPGIYEQYF. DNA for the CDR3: TGTGCCAGCAGCCATCCGGGGATCTACGAGCAGTACTTC.

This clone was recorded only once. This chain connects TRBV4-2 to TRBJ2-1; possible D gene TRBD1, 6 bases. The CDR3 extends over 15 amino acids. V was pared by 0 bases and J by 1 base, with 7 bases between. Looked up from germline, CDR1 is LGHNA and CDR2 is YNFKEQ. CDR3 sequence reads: CASSQEGGSYNEQFF. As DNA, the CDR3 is TGTGCCAGCAGCCAAGAAGGGGGATCCTACAATGAGCAGTTCTTC.

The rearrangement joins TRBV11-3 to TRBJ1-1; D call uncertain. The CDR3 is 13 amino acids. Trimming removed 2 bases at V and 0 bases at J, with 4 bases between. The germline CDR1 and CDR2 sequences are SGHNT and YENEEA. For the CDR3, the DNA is TGTGCCAGCAGCTTACGACTGAACACTGAAGCTTTCTTT. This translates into CASSLRLNTEAFF.

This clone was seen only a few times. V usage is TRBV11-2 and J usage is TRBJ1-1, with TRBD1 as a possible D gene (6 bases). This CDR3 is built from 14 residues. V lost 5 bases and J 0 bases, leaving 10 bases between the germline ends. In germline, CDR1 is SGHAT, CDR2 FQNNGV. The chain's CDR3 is CASSTRTVNTEAFF. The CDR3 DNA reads TGTGCCAGCAGCACCCGGACAGTGAACACTGAAGCTTTCTTT. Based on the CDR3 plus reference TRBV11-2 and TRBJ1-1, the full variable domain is EAGVAQSPRYKIIEKRQSVAFWCNPISGHATLYWYQQILGQGPKLLIQFQNNGVVDDSQLPKDRFSAERLKGVDSTLKIQPAKLEDSAVYLCASSTRTVNTEAFFGQGTRLTVV.